The 23 T cell receptor beta chains presented below share a single source sample, sequenced in a study of OX40 agonist ivuxolimab in advanced cancers. Assay used: immunoSEQ multiplex PCR; TCRdb lists only in-frame clones, some missing. The data show roughly 80,000 clones, with about 83% seen just once and approximately 0.8% held by the top ten. Sequences were derived from CD4+ or CD8+ T cells sorted from blood, sampled in a trial of the OX40 agonist ivuxolimab. These receptors were obtained from an adult with an advanced solid tumor such as melanoma, head and neck, liver or kidney cancer.

V usage is TRBV30 and J usage is TRBJ1-5; D is unclear. V dropped 1 base and J dropped 5 bases, with 12 bases sitting between them. There are 14 residues in the CDR3. The germline V gene encodes CDR1 GTSNPN and CDR2 SVGIG (reference sequence). The CDR3 DNA sequence: TGTGCCTGGAGTGCAGGTTCGGGCTATCAGCCCCAGCATTTT. It yields the protein CAWSAGSGYQPQHF.

This chain links TRBV19 with TRBJ1-4; D gene uncertain. Germline V gene lookup returns CDR1 LNHDA and CDR2 SQIVND (reference sequence). V gave up 7 bases and J gave up 3 bases, with 15 bases separating them. This CDR3 has 15 residues. CDR3 sequence: CASTERPGANEKLFF. The CDR3 bases are TGTGCCAGTACGGAAAGACCTGGGGCTAATGAAAAACTGTTTTTT.

The genes are TRBV9 and TRBJ2-1; unclear D gene. This CDR3 has 12 amino acids. Germline V CDR1 and CDR2: SGDLS, YYNGEE. Trimming shortened V by 4 bases and J by 9 bases, and 11 bases separated the two germline ends. CDR3 coding DNA: TGTGCCAGCAGCCGACTTGCCTCTGAGCAGTTCTTC. Translating it yields CASSRLASEQFF. The whole variable domain, remainder taken from reference TRBV9 and TRBJ2-1, is DSGVTQTPKHLITATGQRVTLRCSPRSGDLSVYWYQQSLDQGLQFLIQYYNGEERAKGNILERFSAQQFPDLHSELNLSSLELGDSALYFCASSRLASEQFFGPGTRLTVL.

The chain is built from TRBV5-1 and TRBJ2-7, with TRBD1 matching 9 bases. CDR3 length: 15 residues. The junction had 1 base not matched to a gene; V was cut back by 0 bases and J by 0 bases. Looked up from germline, CDR1 is SGHRS and CDR2 is YFSETQ. CDR3: CASSLATGGSYEQYF. DNA of the CDR3: TGCGCCAGCAGCTTGGCGACAGGGGGCTCCTACGAGCAGTACTTC. Filled out from reference TRBV5-1 and TRBJ2-7, the complete variable domain reads KAGVTQTPRYLIKTRGQQVTLSCSPISGHRSVSWYQQTPGQGLQFLFEYFSETQRNKGNFPGRFSGRQFSNSRSEMNVSTLELGDSALYLCASSLATGGSYEQYFGPGTRLTVT.

This clone appeared a single time. The chain joins TRBV11-1 to TRBJ1-1; possibly TRBD1 for D (6 bases). Germline V gives CDR1 SGHAT, CDR2 FQDESV (reference sequence). This CDR3 contains 15 residues. The V gene lost 4 bases and the J gene lost 5 bases, with 17 bases spanning the gap. CDR3 sequence reads: CASSSQSGTKTEAFF. The CDR3 region has the DNA TGTGCCAGCAGCTCCCAATCCGGGACAAAGACTGAAGCTTTCTTT.

The chain couples TRBV19 to TRBJ1-2; maybe TRBD1 (5 bases). CDR1 LNHDA and CDR2 SQIVND come from the germline V gene (reference sequence). The CDR3 contains 15 residues. V lost 4 bases and J lost 4, with 16 bases in between. Written as DNA, the CDR3 is TGTGCCAGTAGTAAGGGGATCGGACCTAGCTATGGCTACACCTTC. Its protein product is CASSKGIGPSYGYTF. The full variable domain, in which reference TRBV19 and TRBJ1-2 provide the parts outside the CDR3, is DGGITQSPKYLFRKEGQNVTLSCEQNLNHDAMYWYRQDPGQGLRLIYYSQIVNDFQKGDIAEGYSVSREKKESFPLTVTSAQKNPTAFYLCASSKGIGPSYGYTFGSGTRLTVV.

The J gene is TRBJ1-5, the V gene TRBV6-6; D not resolved. Trimming removed 2 bases at V and 6 bases at J, with 5 bases between. The CDR3 is made up of 12 amino acids. CDR1 MNHNY and CDR2 SVGAGI come from the germline V gene (reference sequence). CDR3 region: CASSYERQPQHF. The CDR3 DNA is TGTGCCAGCAGTTACGAACGTCAGCCCCAGCATTTT.

The V call is TRBV4-2, the J call TRBJ1-2; D uncertain. Germline assignment: CDR1 LGHNA and CDR2 YNFKEQ. The CDR3 has 14 residues. Trimming removed 5 bases at V and 0 bases at J, with 10 bases between. The CDR3 is CASSSPLTNYGYTF. Written as DNA, the CDR3 is TGTGCCAGCAGCTCGCCGCTTACTAACTATGGCTACACCTTC.

The rearrangement links TRBV5-4 to TRBJ2-5, with TRBD2 matching over 8 bases. CDR3 length: 14 amino acids. The germline CDR1 and CDR2 sequences are SGHNT and YYREEE (reference sequence). V shed 3 bases and J 3 bases; nucleotides not matched to a gene: 4. In DNA, the CDR3 is TGTGCCAGCAGCTCCGCGGGACTAGAAGAGACCCAGTACTTC. Residues: CASSSAGLEETQYF.

V and J are TRBV11-2 and TRBJ1-2; no reliable D call. In germline, CDR1 is SGHAT, CDR2 FQNNGV. Trimming took off 3 bases at V and 3 bases at J, with 8 bases between the two ends. The CDR3 length is 13 residues. The CDR3 bases are TGTGCCAGCAGCTTTGATGGAGACTATGGCTACACCTTC. This gives the protein CASSFDGDYGYTF.

This chain links TRBV7-2 with TRBJ1-1; D not certain. This CDR3 contains 14 residues. CDR1 and CDR2 (germline): SGHTA, FQGNSA. Trimming stripped 1 base from V and 1 base from J, with 7 bases between. CDR3 in amino acids: CASSLVFRNTEAFF. DNA of the CDR3: TGTGCCAGCAGCTTAGTGTTCCGGAACACTGAAGCTTTCTTT.

The chain uses TRBV21-1 and TRBJ1-1; TRBD1 was called by the table and not checked on the DNA. TRBV21-1 is flagged as a pseudogene. There are 14 residues in the CDR3. The CDR3 reads CASSSDRGLTEAFF. CDR3 in DNA: TGTGCCAGCAGCAGTGACAGGGGTCTCACTGAAGCTTTCTTT.

The V call is TRBV19, the J call TRBJ1-5, with D possibly TRBD1 on 6 matching bases. This CDR3 contains 14 residues. V was trimmed by 3 bases and J by 6 bases, leaving 12 bases between them. Germline CDR1 LNHDA, CDR2 SQIVND (reference sequence). The CDR3 region is CASSIQGNGQPQHF. CDR3 nucleotides: TGTGCCAGTAGTATCCAGGGGAATGGTCAGCCCCAGCATTTT.

The chain recombines TRBV6-1 with TRBJ2-5; possibly TRBD2 for D (6 bases). The germline V gene encodes CDR1 MNHNS and CDR2 SASEGT. V shed 1 base and J shed 4 bases, with 16 bases lying between them. This CDR3 is built from 16 residues. The CDR3 here is CASSEGTTPPAETQYF. In nucleotides, the CDR3 is TGTGCCAGCAGTGAAGGGACTACCCCGCCTGCAGAGACCCAGTACTTC.

This chain uses TRBV7-9 with TRBJ1-5, with D possibly being TRBD1 (5 bases). The ends were cut back, 6 bases at V and 7 bases at J, with 13 bases in the middle. Germline assignment: CDR1 SEHNR and CDR2 FQNEAQ (reference sequence). This CDR3 is built from 13 residues. CDR3 sequence: CASSRQGYQPQHF. CDR3 DNA sequence: TGTGCCAGCAGTCGTCAGGGTTACCAGCCCCAGCATTTT.

The CDR3, as DNA: TGCGCCAGCAAGGAGGCCATCACCGGATTCTCCTACGAGCAGTACTTC. Its translation: CASKEAITGFSYEQYF. The rearrangement joins TRBV5-1 to TRBJ2-7, with D perhaps TRBD2 (5 bases). V shed 6 bases and J shed 0 bases, with 19 bases lying between them. Germline-derived CDR1 and CDR2 are SGHRS and YFSETQ. CDR3 length: 16 residues.

The chain is built from TRBV18 and TRBJ1-4; D gene uncertain. Trimming took off 2 bases at V and 5 bases at J, with 6 bases between the two ends. CDR1 is KGHSH and CDR2 is LQKENI in the germline V gene. This CDR3 region has 13 residues. In nucleotides, the CDR3 is TGTGCCAGCTCACCAGGAAGGAATGAAAAACTGTTTTTT. This sequence encodes CASSPGRNEKLFF.

The chain uses TRBV5-8 and TRBJ1-5; D is ambiguous. Germline-derived CDR1 and CDR2 are SGHTS and YDEGEE. Trimming stripped 0 bases from V and 1 base from J, with 5 bases between. The CDR3 is made up of 14 amino acids. The CDR3 region has the DNA TGTGCCAGCAGCTTGGAGCAGAGCAATCAGCCCCAGCATTTT. Translating it yields CASSLEQSNQPQHF.

This clone was counted once. This rearrangement joins TRBV19 to TRBJ2-5; TRBD2 matches at 8 bases. With V trimmed by 7 bases and J by 1 base, 8 bases remained unmatched. Per the germline V gene, CDR1 is LNHDA and CDR2 is SQIVND (reference sequence). The CDR3 is 15 residues long. CDR3 in DNA: TGTGCCAGTACCTTAGCGGGGCACTTCCAAGAGACCCAGTACTTC. Translating it yields CASTLAGHFQETQYF.

The chain couples TRBV6-4 to TRBJ2-1; D unresolved. CDR1 and CDR2 (germline): MRHNA, SNTAGT. Trimming stripped 0 bases from V and 10 bases from J, with 10 bases between. The CDR3 runs to 13 residues. The CDR3 nucleotides read TGTGCCAGCAGTGACTCCGAACATCGGGAGCAGTTCTTC. Encoded protein: CASSDSEHREQFF.

In this sample, this clone turned up a few times. This rearrangement joins TRBV11-2 to TRBJ1-1; D unresolved. Trimming pared 2 bases from V and 5 bases from J, leaving 12 bases between. This CDR3 has 14 residues. Per germline, CDR1 SGHAT and CDR2 FQNNGV. The CDR3 is CASSLSGRRTEAFF. The CDR3 DNA sequence: TGTGCCAGCAGCTTATCTGGCAGGCGAACTGAAGCTTTCTTT.

The chain combines TRBV6-1 with TRBJ1-2, with D unresolved. Looked up from germline, CDR1 is MNHNS and CDR2 is SASEGT. V shed 1 base and J shed 4 bases, with 10 bases lying between them. The CDR3 runs to 14 residues. The CDR3 DNA reads as TGTGCCAGCAGTGAAGTCAGGCAGCTCTATGGCTACACCTTC. Encoded protein: CASSEVRQLYGYTF.

The chain employs TRBV19 and TRBJ2-3; D is undetermined. The V end was cut by 3 bases, the J end by 2 bases, with 12 bases between. CDR1 LNHDA and CDR2 SQIVND come from the germline V gene (reference sequence). The CDR3 has 15 amino acids. The CDR3 sequence is CASSIQSFNTDTQYF. The CDR3 bases are TGTGCCAGTAGTATCCAGTCATTTAACACAGATACGCAGTATTTT. Together with reference TRBV19 and TRBJ2-3, the CDR3 gives the full variable domain: DGGITQSPKYLFRKEGQNVTLSCEQNLNHDAMYWYRQDPGQGLRLIYYSQIVNDFQKGDIAEGYSVSREKKESFPLTVTSAQKNPTAFYLCASSIQSFNTDTQYFGPGTRLTVL.